These 28 T cell receptor beta chains were sequenced from one sample in a study of spatial heterogeneity in lung cancer. Antigen specificity for these receptors is unknown. The time point: sample taken at primary tumor resection. MiXCR was run by TCRdb on the 5' RACE reads, yielding one entry per CDR3 protein. The repertoire holds some 23,000 distinct CDR3 sequences, 5% to 7% seen once, with about 9.3% in the top ten. Notes on the study in general: Tumor mutation counts were tracked by expanded intratumoral alpha and beta TCR counts.

The sample in question was lung tumor tissue, obtained at surgery. Source of these receptors: a male donor with early-stage non-small cell lung cancer.

This clonotype was observed many times. The genes are TRBV10-3 and TRBJ2-4; a possible D gene is TRBD2 (5 bases). CDR3 length: 13 residues. V lost 6 bases, J lost 6 bases, and 12 bases lay in between. Germline-derived CDR1 and CDR2 are ENHRY and SYGVKD. CDR3 sequence: CAIRPPGGNIQYF. As DNA, the CDR3 is TGTGCCATCAGGCCCCCAGGAGGAAACATTCAGTACTTC.

This clonotype was detected many times. The rearrangement uses TRBV29-1 and TRBJ2-7, with 7 bases fitting TRBD1. The ends lost 6 bases at V and 3 bases at J; junction bases unmatched: 2. The CDR3 covers 11 residues. Germline CDR1 reads SQVTM; CDR2 reads ANQGSEA. The CDR3 loop reads CSVGTDYEQYF. CDR3 in DNA: TGCAGCGTCGGGACAGACTACGAGCAGTACTTC.

This clonotype was seen at least ten times. The V call is TRBV7-9, the J call TRBJ1-6; maybe TRBD1 (5 bases). The CDR3 loop spans 14 amino acids. The V end lost 4 bases, the J end lost 5 bases, and 9 bases lay between the germline ends. Germline lookup yields CDR1 SEHNR and CDR2 FQNEAQ (reference sequence). CDR3 loop: CASSWDGHNSPLHF. The CDR3, as DNA: TGTGCCAGCAGCTGGGACGGACATAATTCACCCCTCCACTTT.

The rearrangement links TRBV19 to TRBJ1-5; 10 bases fit TRBD1. CDR3 length: 12 residues. Looked up from germline, CDR1 is LNHDA and CDR2 is SQIVND (reference sequence). With 6 bases clipped from V and 7 bases from J, the junction kept 0 bases outside the gene matches. The CDR3 DNA sequence: TGTGCCAGTAGGACAGGGGGCCAGCCCCAGCATTTT. Its translation is CASRTGGQPQHF. Full variable domain (rest looked up from reference TRBV19 and TRBJ1-5): DGGITQSPKYLFRKEGQNVTLSCEQNLNHDAMYWYRQDPGQGLRLIYYSQIVNDFQKGDIAEGYSVSREKKESFPLTVTSAQKNPTAFYLCASRTGGQPQHFGDGTRLSIL.

This clonotype was seen many times. The gene calls are TRBV12-3 or TRBV12-4 and TRBJ2-7, with 10 bases aligning to TRBD2. The CDR3 covers 17 residues. Germline trimming cut 7 bases from V and 1 base from J; bases unmatched to any gene: 13. The CDR3 spells CASTGALAGANSYEQYF. Here the CDR3 DNA reads TGTGCCAGCACCGGGGCGCTAGCGGGGGCCAATTCCTACGAGCAGTACTTC.

The table lists this clonotype with many counts. This chain uses TRBV2 with TRBJ2-5; perhaps TRBD2 as D (5 bases). V shed 6 bases and J shed 3 bases, with 8 bases lying between them. The germline CDR1 and CDR2 sequences are SNHLY and FYNNEI. The CDR3 sequence is 12 residues long. The CDR3 region has the DNA TGTGCCAGCAGGAGCGGAAAAGAGACCCAGTACTTC. It translates to CASRSGKETQYF.

Ten or more counts support this clonotype. The chain joins TRBV30 to TRBJ1-2, with D perhaps matching TRBD1 (5 bases). Germline assignment: CDR1 GTSNPN and CDR2 SVGIG (reference sequence). Between the trimmed V and J ends, which lost 3 bases and 3 bases, there was a span of 23 bases. The length of the CDR3 is 17 residues. CDR3 region: CAWRVWAGKKVDYGYTF. CDR3 DNA: TGTGCCTGGAGAGTATGGGCAGGGAAAAAGGTGGACTATGGCTACACCTTC.

This clonotype was seen many times. The chain combines TRBV7-3 with TRBJ1-6; D gene unclear. The CDR3 spans 15 residues. Trimming stripped 2 bases from V and 10 bases from J, with 15 bases between. Germline V lookup: CDR1 SGHTA, CDR2 FQGTGA. The CDR3 sequence: CASSLDITYRSPLHF. CDR3 nucleotide sequence: TGTGCCAGCAGCTTAGATATAACCTATCGATCACCCCTCCACTTT. Drawing the rest from reference TRBV7-3 and TRBJ1-6, the complete variable domain is GAGVSQTPSNKVTEKGKYVELRCDPISGHTALYWYRQSLGQGPEFLIYFQGTGAADDSGLPNDRFFAVRPEGSVSTLKIQRTERGDSAVYLCASSLDITYRSPLHFGNGTRLTVT.

In its sample, this clonotype was seen many times. The genes are TRBV23-1 and TRBJ2-1; 8 bases are shared with TRBD1. TRBV23-1 is assigned to the ORF class and has an uncertain function. There are 17 residues in the CDR3. V dropped 0 bases and J dropped 0; count of bases not matched to a gene: 4. Written as DNA, the CDR3 is TGCGCCAGCAGTCAATCTAAGGACAGGGCCTCCTACAATGAGCAGTTCTTC. It codes for CASSQSKDRASYNEQFF.

This clonotype was observed many times. This rearrangement joins TRBV5-4 to TRBJ2-2; weak D call: TRBD2 (6 bases). The CDR3 has 15 residues. Germline V gives CDR1 SGHNT, CDR2 YYREEE (reference sequence). V was shortened by 5 bases and J by 2 bases, with 13 bases between the two germline ends. The chain's CDR3 is CASRRSSVNTGELFF. For the CDR3, the DNA is TGTGCCAGCAGACGATCTAGCGTAAACACCGGGGAGCTGTTTTTT.

This clonotype was recorded at least ten times. Here the CDR3 reads CASKGTSGGFTSTDTQYF. DNA for the CDR3: TGTGCCAGCAAAGGGACTAGCGGGGGGTTTACTAGCACAGATACGCAGTATTTT. The rearrangement joins TRBV6-6 to TRBJ2-3; 15 bases line up with TRBD2. The CDR3 runs to 18 residues. Germline lookup yields CDR1 MNHNY and CDR2 SVGAGI (reference sequence). V shed 7 bases, J shed 0 bases, and the junction held 8 bases outside the gene matches.

This clonotype was counted ten times or more. The V call is TRBV5-4, the J call TRBJ2-3; maybe TRBD2 (7 bases). Trimming removed 4 bases at V and 3 bases at J, with 18 bases between. Germline V gene sequence: CDR1 SGHNT, CDR2 YYREEE (reference sequence). This CDR3 is 16 amino acids long. Here the CDR3 DNA reads TGTGCCAGCAGCGCTAGCGGAGGGGGGACAACAGATACGCAGTATTTT. It encodes CASSASGGGTTDTQYF.

There are many counts of this clonotype. The chain has TRBV5-1 and TRBJ2-3, with 9 bases identical to TRBD2. CDR1 and CDR2 (germline): SGHRS, YFSETQ. V was clipped by 2 bases and J by 5 bases; unmatched bases: 6. The CDR3 contains 15 residues. The chain's CDR3 is CASSFGGRALDTQYF. The CDR3 DNA reads TGCGCCAGCAGCTTCGGCGGGAGGGCCTTAGATACGCAGTATTTT.

The sample holds many counts of this clonotype. The genes are TRBV7-2 and TRBJ2-7; either TRBD1 or TRBD2 may supply D (5 bases each). Germline V gives CDR1 SGHTA, CDR2 FQGNSA. V lost 2 bases, J lost 1 base, and 12 bases lay in between. This CDR3 is built from 15 residues. DNA of the CDR3: TGTGCCAGCAGCTTAAGGGACGCCGGGTCCTACGAGCAGTACTTC. Encoded protein: CASSLRDAGSYEQYF.

This clonotype came up many times. The chain uses TRBV24-1 and TRBJ2-3; 7 bases are shared with TRBD1. Germline V lookup: CDR1 KGHDR, CDR2 SFDVKD. There are 16 residues in the CDR3. The V gene end was trimmed by 3 bases and the J gene end by 1 base; junction bases not matched to a gene: 6. The CDR3 DNA is TGTGCCACCAGTGATCCTTCCGGGACAGGCACAGATACGCAGTATTTT. It encodes CATSDPSGTGTDTQYF.

This clonotype was seen at least ten times. The V gene is TRBV18, the J gene TRBJ1-2, with D perhaps TRBD1 (6 bases). In germline, CDR1 is KGHSH, CDR2 LQKENI. Trimming cost V 5 bases and J 3 bases, with 19 bases left between them. The CDR3 is 16 residues long. CDR3 in DNA: TGTGCCAGCTCATCTTACGTCAGGGGTCGCGACTATGGCTACACCTTC. It encodes CASSSYVRGRDYGYTF.

This clonotype occurred many times. The chain uses TRBV28 and TRBJ1-1; D uncertain. Germline values: CDR1 MDHEN, CDR2 SYDVKM. Trimming removed 10 bases at V and 6 bases at J, with 12 bases between. This CDR3 is built from 11 residues. CDR3 loop: CATRSDPEAFF. As DNA, the CDR3 is TGTGCCACCCGAAGTGACCCTGAAGCTTTCTTT.

This clonotype was found many times. V is TRBV28 and J is TRBJ2-2; D remains unclear. Trimming took 2 bases from V and 0 from J, leaving 10 bases between them. CDR3 length equals 16 residues. The germline gives CDR1 MDHEN, CDR2 SYDVKM. The CDR3, as DNA: TGTGCCAGCAGTTTAGATAGGTCAGCGAACACCGGGGAGCTGTTTTTT. This codes for CASSLDRSANTGELFF. Based on the CDR3 plus reference TRBV28 and TRBJ2-2, the full variable domain is DVKVTQSSRYLVKRTGEKVFLECVQDMDHENMFWYRQDPGLGLRLIYFSYDVKMKEKGDIPEGYSVSREKKERFSLILESASTNQTSMYLCASSLDRSANTGELFFGEGSRLTVL.

Only a few counts were recorded for this clonotype. The CDR3 loop reads CSAIRGGMNSNQPQHF. In DNA, the CDR3 is TGCAGTGCTATCCGAGGGGGGATGAATAGCAATCAGCCCCAGCATTTT. The chain joins TRBV20-1 to TRBJ1-5, with D possibly TRBD1 on 6 matching bases. In germline, CDR1 is DFQATT, CDR2 SNEGSKA (reference sequence). The V end lost 4 bases, the J end lost 0 bases, and 16 bases lay between the germline ends. CDR3 size: 16 residues.

This clonotype appeared many times. This chain connects TRBV6-5 to TRBJ2-7; possibly TRBD1 for D (6 bases). V shed 4 bases and J shed 1 base, with 11 bases lying between them. CDR3 length: 14 amino acids. Looked up from germline, CDR1 is MNHEY and CDR2 is SVGAGI. The CDR3 spells CASSWQGSSYEQYF. CDR3 bases: TGTGCCAGCAGTTGGCAGGGGAGTTCCTACGAGCAGTACTTC.

The table lists this clonotype with many counts. The chain joins TRBV30 to TRBJ2-3, with TRBD2 identical over 9 bases. CDR1 is GTSNPN, CDR2 SVGIG, per germline (reference sequence). V was clipped by 4 bases and J by 3 bases; unmatched bases: 5. CDR3 length: 14 amino acids. DNA of the CDR3: TGTGCCTGGACCGGCCTAGCGGGGACAGATACGCAGTATTTT. Amino acid sequence: CAWTGLAGTDTQYF.

This clonotype was picked up many times. The CDR3 spells CASSPDLDDEQYF. CDR3 DNA sequence: TGTGCCAGCTCACCCGATCTCGACGACGAGCAGTACTTC. The genes are TRBV18 and TRBJ2-7; D is unresolved. The CDR3 length is 13 residues. The V gene lost 3 bases and the J gene lost 5 bases, with 11 bases spanning the gap. The germline CDR1 and CDR2 sequences are KGHSH and LQKENI.

This clonotype has ten or more counts. The rearrangement uses TRBV28 and TRBJ1-2; unclear D gene. Germline V CDR1 and CDR2: MDHEN, SYDVKM. The V end was cut by 2 bases, the J end by 8 bases, with 15 bases between. This CDR3 has 14 amino acids. The DNA for the CDR3 is TGTGCCAGCAGTTTAAAACAGTCCTTAGGCGGCTACACCTTC. Translation gives CASSLKQSLGGYTF.

This clonotype has a count of ten or more. The chain is built from TRBV3-1 and TRBJ1-2; no firm D call. V was shortened by 3 bases and J by 7 bases, with 15 bases between the two germline ends. CDR1 and CDR2 (germline): LGHDT, YNNKEL (reference sequence). The CDR3 is 14 residues long. This CDR3 reads CASSHLNEGTGYTF. In DNA, the CDR3 is TGTGCCAGCAGCCACTTAAACGAGGGTACTGGCTACACCTTC.

Notes on this clonotype: Compared with germline, one end of the junction differs, possibly owing to a read error. The rearrangement uses TRBV5-1 and TRBJ2-5; the D gene is possibly TRBD2 (6 bases). The CDR3 sequence is 15 residues long. CDR1 is SGHRS and CDR2 is YFSETQ in the germline V gene. The CDR3 DNA is TGCGCCAGCAGCCCTCTGGCTCGGGAGCAAGGGACCCAGTACTTC. Its protein is CASSPLAREQGTQYF.

At least ten counts were recorded for this clonotype. CDR3 in DNA: TGTGCCAGCCTGCAGTTTATTGGGGCCTATGGCTACACCTTC. Its protein is CASLQFIGAYGYTF. The gene calls are TRBV28 and TRBJ1-2; D perhaps matches TRBD1 (5 bases). Germline-derived CDR1 and CDR2 are MDHEN and SYDVKM. There are 14 residues in the CDR3. V lost 8 bases and J lost 4, with 17 bases in between.

This clonotype has at least ten counts. The chain links TRBV7-3 to TRBJ1-1, with 9 bases that match TRBD1. Germline trimming cut 2 bases from V and 7 bases from J; bases unmatched to any gene: 2. Looked up from germline, CDR1 is SGHTA and CDR2 is FQGTGA. The CDR3 has 13 amino acids. The CDR3, as DNA: TGTGCCAGCAGCTTAGGACAGGGGCTTGAAGCTTTCTTT. It translates to CASSLGQGLEAFF. The full variable domain, rest sourced from reference TRBV7-3 and TRBJ1-1, is GAGVSQTPSNKVTEKGKYVELRCDPISGHTALYWYRQSLGQGPEFLIYFQGTGAADDSGLPNDRFFAVRPEGSVSTLKIQRTERGDSAVYLCASSLGQGLEAFFGQGTRLTVV.

This clonotype was seen a handful of times. The chain's CDR3 is CASSPSGQGRGRRQPQHF. CDR3 coding DNA: TGTGCCAGCAGCCCCTCGGGACAGGGCCGGGGTAGAAGGCAGCCCCAGCATTTT. The genes are TRBV12-3 or TRBV12-4 and TRBJ1-5, with 9 positions matching TRBD1. Trimming cost V 6 bases and J 7 bases; bases outside gene matches: 19. This CDR3 region has 18 residues.